This T cell receptor (beta chain) was observed in a study of Graves' ophthalmopathy and Graves' hyperthyroidism. Amplification of the TCR beta CDR3 regions used RNA transcripts (as template). First-round RT-PCR used HTBI primers; second-round multiplex PCR followed. TCRdb processed the multiplex PCR reads anew with MiXCR; each CDR3 protein has one entry. The repertoire holds 600,000 to 650,000 distinct CDR3 sequences, approximately 21% seen once, with about 6.6% in the top ten. In its sample, this clonotype was seen a few times. The material sequenced was peripheral blood. This TCR was recovered from a woman younger than 35 with stable Graves' hyperthyroidism. Some clones in this sample may be carry-over from other donors' samples.

The CDR3 spells CASSYKGVWPEAFF. In nucleotides, the CDR3 is TGTGCCAGCAGTTACAAAGGGGTATGGCCTGAAGCTTTCTTT. The J gene is TRBJ1-1, the V gene TRBV6-5, with D tentatively TRBD1 (5 bases). This CDR3 has 14 residues. V lost 2 bases and J lost 6, with 13 bases in between. Per germline, CDR1 MNHEY and CDR2 SVGAGI.